Listed below are T cell receptor beta chains from one sample, sequenced in a study of chemoradiotherapy in HPV16-positive cancers. Clones were read by immunoSEQ multiplex PCR, and TCRdb kept only the in-frame ones, dropping some. Here the sample spans approximately 11,000 clones, 86% being singletons. The input for sequencing was blood, taken from a patient who underwent chemoradiotherapy. The receptors come from a human donor with HPV-associated anogenital cancer. Both conserved end residues are part of each CDR3. D genes are given only for firm matches. Clone size, where shown, is once, few, many, or a class for clones that have expanded.

j_call clone_size cdr3_length d_call v_call cdr3_aa cdr3_nt
TRBJ2-7 - 14 TRBD1 TRBV7-3 CASSPGQGSTKQYF TGTGCCAGCAGCCCCGGACAGGGATCTACGAAGCAGTACTTC
TRBJ1-2 - 14 - TRBV18 CASSPVTGIEGYTF TGTGCCAGCTCACCAGTTACAGGGATAGAAGGCTACACCTTC
TRBJ1-6 - 13 - TRBV2 CAGPTDGNSPLHF TGTGCCGGCCCAACGGACGGAAATTCACCCCTCCACTTT
TRBJ1-1 few 13 - TRBV2 CASSEALNTEAFF TGTGCCAGCAGTGAAGCGCTGAACACTGAAGCTTTCTTT
TRBJ1-2 - 13 - TRBV19 CASSIAGRGGYTF TGTGCCAGTAGTATAGCAGGGAGAGGTGGCTACACCTTC
TRBJ1-1 - 14 - TRBV4-1 CASSQGAGRTEAFF TGCGCCAGCAGCCAAGGCGCGGGGAGGACTGAAGCTTTCTTT
TRBJ2-5 once 19 TRBD2 TRBV4-2 CASSSTGRMTSGVSETQYF TGTGCCAGCAGCTCAACCGGCCGAATGACTAGCGGGGTCTCAGAGACCCAGTACTTC
TRBJ2-3 - 14 TRBD2 TRBV7-8 CASSRTSGGDTQYF TGTGCCAGCTCTAGGACTAGCGGGGGTGATACGCAGTATTTT
TRBJ1-5 - 14 - TRBV6-1 CASSDGTFNQPQHF TGTGCCAGCAGTGACGGCACCTTCAATCAGCCCCAGCATTTT
TRBJ1-3 once 18 - TRBV18 CASSLSTAMGASGNTIYF TGTGCCAGCTCACTATCCACCGCAATGGGGGCCTCTGGAAACACCATATATTTT
TRBJ1-1 - 14 TRBD1 TRBV2 CASSRTGEDTEAFF TGTGCCAGCAGTCGAACAGGGGAGGATACTGAAGCTTTCTTT
TRBJ1-3 - 14 - TRBV12-5 CASSSGVSGNTIYF TGTGCTAGTTCCTCCGGGGTCTCTGGAAACACCATATATTTT
TRBJ2-6 - 17 - TRBV19 CASSIESASSGANVLTF TGTGCCAGTAGTATAGAGAGCGCAAGCTCTGGGGCCAACGTCCTGACTTTC
TRBJ1-1 - 13 - TRBV19 CASSPLSRTEAFF TGTGCCAGTAGTCCCTTAAGTAGGACTGAAGCTTTCTTT
TRBJ1-1 - 15 TRBD1 TRBV4-1 CASSHGDRGSTEAFF TGCGCCAGCAGCCATGGGGACAGGGGGTCCACTGAAGCTTTCTTT
TRBJ2-1 - 15 - TRBV10-1 CASSEEGSSYNEQFF TGCGCCAGCAGTGAGGAAGGGAGCTCCTACAATGAGCAGTTCTTC
TRBJ1-1 - 15 - TRBV5-1 CASSSAGTQPNEAFF TGCGCCAGCAGCTCGGCCGGGACACAACCTAATGAAGCTTTCTTT
TRBJ1-2 - 14 TRBD1 TRBV5-4 CASSLDRGGYGYTF TGTGCCAGCAGCTTGGACAGGGGTGGATACGGCTACACCTTC